A selection of T cell receptor beta chains follows, all from one sample in a study of blood T cells in healthy people across ages. Each CDR3 protein is one row after TCRdb ran MiXCR on the 5' RACE reads. The sample lists hundreds of thousands of distinct CDR3 sequences, around 21% occurring once. Material: blood. These TCRs come from a man aged 70 or older in good health. Both conserved end residues are part of each CDR3. The D gene is left open where the match is weak. Size is stated for part of the rows, as once, few or many counts, or as a class when the clone is expanded.

TRBJ2-7	TRBV30	TRBD2	.	CAWTSGLNYEQYF	TGTGCCTGGACTTCGGGACTAAACTACGAGCAGTACTTC
TRBJ2-3	TRBV2	.	.	CASSRVRTDTQYF	TGTGCCAGCAGCAGGGTGCGCACAGATACGCAGTATTTT
TRBJ2-2	TRBV18	.	few	CASSPIREQTGELFF	TGTGCCAGCTCACCAATCAGGGAACAGACCGGGGAGCTGTTTTTT
TRBJ2-1	TRBV2	.	once	CASSGTGSIHEQFF	TGTGCCAGCAGTGGAACAGGCAGTATTCATGAGCAGTTCTTC
TRBJ2-2	TRBV7-2	TRBD2	few	CASSLFPSGYGELFF	TGTGCCAGCAGCTTATTTCCTAGCGGGTACGGGGAGCTGTTTTTT
TRBJ1-5	TRBV29-1	.	.	CSVEDRWAGPLSVSNQPQHF	TGCAGCGTTGAAGATAGGTGGGCAGGTCCGCTCTCTGTTTCCAATCAGCCCCAGCATTTT
TRBJ2-5	TRBV14	.	few	CASSQITSRETQYF	TGTGCCAGCAGCCAAATAACTAGCCGAGAGACCCAGTACTTC
TRBJ1-3	TRBV7-2	TRBD1	many	CASRADRGPGNTIYF	TGTGCCAGCAGGGCGGACAGGGGGCCTGGAAACACCATATATTTT
TRBJ2-3	TRBV4-2	TRBD2	once	CASSQDGLAGVSTDTQYF	TGTGCCAGCAGCCAAGACGGACTAGCGGGGGTAAGCACAGATACGCAGTATTTT
TRBJ1-6	TRBV3-1	TRBD1	.	CASGGTENSPLHF	TGTGCCAGCGGGGGGACAGAAAATTCACCCCTCCACTTT
TRBJ2-5	TRBV9	.	many	CASSVEGRYQETQYF	TGTGCCAGCAGCGTAGAGGGCAGGTACCAAGAGACCCAGTACTTC
TRBJ2-1	TRBV7-2	TRBD1	few	CASSKDRVVYNEQFF	TGTGCCAGCAGCAAGGACAGGGTGGTCTACAATGAGCAGTTCTTC
TRBJ2-1	TRBV7-2	TRBD2	.	CASSGRGLIYNEQFF	TGTGCCAGCAGCGGGAGGGGACTGATCTACAATGAGCAGTTCTTC
TRBJ2-1	TRBV24-1	TRBD1	.	CATSDPGTGGDYNEQFF	TGTGCCACCAGTGACCCGGGGACAGGGGGCGACTACAATGAGCAGTTCTTC
TRBJ2-7	TRBV14	.	many	CASSLRVYEQYF	TGTGCCAGCAGCCTTAGAGTCTACGAGCAGTACTTC
TRBJ2-1	TRBV6-2/TRBV6-3	TRBD1	.	CASSRRTGGWSYNEQFF	TGTGCCAGCAGTAGACGGACAGGGGGTTGGTCCTACAATGAGCAGTTCTTC
TRBJ2-7	TRBV2	.	many	CASSPHYEQYF	TGTGCCAGCAGCCCCCACTACGAGCAGTACTTC
TRBJ2-7	TRBV9	.	.	CASSVEGGREQYF	TGTGCCAGCAGCGTAGAGGGGGGGCGCGAGCAGTACTTC
TRBJ2-7	TRBV14	.	few	CASSQALGRAVSYEQYF	TGTGCCAGCAGCCAAGCGTTGGGTCGAGCGGTTTCCTACGAGCAGTACTTC
TRBJ1-5	TRBV15	.	.	CATSRGQDYSNQPQHF	TGTGCCACCAGCAGAGGACAGGACTATAGCAATCAGCCCCAGCATTTT
TRBJ2-7	TRBV6-5	.	.	CASSQVRQEPYEQYF	TGTGCCAGCAGTCAGGTCAGACAGGAGCCCTACGAGCAGTACTTC
TRBJ2-1	TRBV27	TRBD2	.	CASSSAGGTYNEQFF	TGTGCCAGCAGTTCTGCGGGAGGAACTTACAATGAGCAGTTCTTC
TRBJ2-1	TRBV7-2	TRBD2	.	CASSVLAGALSYNEQFF	TGTGCCAGCAGCGTACTAGCGGGAGCGCTCTCCTACAATGAACAGTTCTTC
TRBJ2-1	TRBV9	TRBD2	few	CASSVGLAGGGYNEQFF	TGTGCCAGCAGCGTAGGACTAGCGGGAGGGGGTTACAATGAGCAGTTCTTC
TRBJ1-3	TRBV7-9	.	.	CASSLQINTIYF	TGTGCCAGCAGCTTACAGATTAACACCATATATTTT
TRBJ2-5	TRBV6-6	.	few	CASNGDSETQYF	TGTGCCAGCAATGGGGATTCGGAGACCCAGTACTTC
TRBJ2-5	TRBV20-1	TRBD2	few	CSARVASGSSVTQYF	TGCAGTGCTAGAGTCGCTAGCGGGAGTAGTGTGACCCAGTACTTC
TRBJ2-7	TRBV2	TRBD1	.	CASRWDSPPHEQYF	TGTGCCAGCAGATGGGACAGCCCGCCGCACGAGCAGTACTTC
TRBJ1-4	TRBV10-3	TRBD1	few	CAISGQGTNEKLFF	TGTGCCATCAGCGGACAGGGAACTAATGAAAAACTGTTTTTT
TRBJ2-3	TRBV3-1	TRBD2	.	CASSHGTSGRIDTQYF	TGTGCCAGCAGCCACGGGACTAGCGGGAGAATAGATACGCAGTATTTT
TRBJ2-3	TRBV10-3	TRBD1	few	CAISEIKGQSSSDTQYF	TGTGCCATCAGTGAGATCAAGGGACAGAGTTCTTCAGATACGCAGTATTTT
TRBJ1-2	TRBV28	.	few	CASSLSGWGRDYGYTF	TGTGCCAGCAGTTTATCAGGATGGGGGAGAGACTATGGCTACACCTTC
TRBJ2-3	TRBV6-6	TRBD1	few	CASSYDRGSTDTQYF	TGTGCCAGCAGTTACGACAGGGGGAGCACAGATACGCAGTATTTT
TRBJ1-1	TRBV27	TRBD1	.	CASNSWAGGDTEAFF	TGTGCCAGCAACTCTTGGGCAGGGGGAGACACTGAAGCTTTCTTT
TRBJ2-7	TRBV6-2/TRBV6-3	.	few	CASSDRLGDAAYEQYF	TGTGCCAGCAGTGACCGACTAGGCGATGCAGCCTACGAGCAGTACTTC
TRBJ1-2	TRBV20-1	.	few	CSVDQGSGYTF	TGCAGTGTGGACCAGGGTTCTGGCTACACCTTC
TRBJ2-1	TRBV5-6	.	few	CASRSVGAADNEQFF	TGTGCCAGCAGGTCCGTAGGGGCCGCTGACAATGAGCAGTTCTTC
TRBJ1-3	TRBV9	.	few	CASSVSRREGSGNTIYF	TGTGCCAGCAGCGTATCAAGGAGAGAGGGGAGTGGAAACACCATATATTTT
TRBJ2-7	TRBV4-1	.	few	CASSHEATEALYEQYF	TGCGCCAGCAGCCATGAAGCAACAGAAGCTCTTTACGAGCAGTACTTC
TRBJ1-2	TRBV3-1	.	many	CASSQVKGRNYGYTF	TGTGCCAGCAGCCAAGTGAAGGGGCGGAACTATGGCTACACCTTC
TRBJ2-7	TRBV5-6	TRBD1	.	CASTGTGGTGEQYF	TGTGCCAGCACCGGGACAGGTGGGACAGGCGAGCAGTACTTC
TRBJ1-2	TRBV20-1	.	.	CSARDQPGADYGCTF	TGCAGTGCTAGAGATCAACCGGGGGCGGACTATGGCTGCACCTTC
TRBJ2-5	TRBV5-1	TRBD2	.	CASSAGTSGLQETQYF	TGCGCCAGCAGCGCCGGGACTAGCGGGTTACAAGAGACCCAGTACTTC
TRBJ2-7	TRBV7-2	TRBD2	.	CASSLGQRGGEQCF	TGTGCCAGCAGCTTAGGGCAAAGGGGAGGGGAGCAGTGCTTC